A single sample gave rise to the 12 T cell receptor beta chains below, sequenced in a study of T cell responses to AZD1222 COVID-19 vaccine. Assay: immunoSEQ multiplex PCR; the TCRdb copy retains only in-frame clones and omits some. The sample gives about 120,000 clones, 85% to 90% of which show up once; roughly 3.5% is in the top ten. The sequencing used peripheral blood, collected on day 0 of AZD1222 vaccination. All receptors come from an adult in good health.

This sequence joins TRBV4-1 and TRBJ1-2; 9 bases fit TRBD1. In germline, CDR1 is MGHRA, CDR2 YSYEKL. CDR3 length equals 15 residues. Trimming took 3 bases from V and 5 from J; bases not matched to a gene: 7. The CDR3, as DNA: TGCGCCAGCAGCCACCCGGGACAGGGATCTTATGGCTACACCTTC. Protein: CASSHPGQGSYGYTF.

The chain carries TRBV19 and TRBJ1-4; D gene ambiguous. Trimming pared 4 bases from V and 8 bases from J, leaving 14 bases between. This CDR3 contains 14 residues. Germline V CDR1 and CDR2: LNHDA, SQIVND (reference sequence). Here the CDR3 reads CASSTTRSGEKLFF. The CDR3 nucleotides read TGTGCCAGTAGTACAACCCGCTCGGGAGAAAAACTGTTTTTT.

In nucleotides, the CDR3 is TGTGCCACGGCTAGCGGGGGGCAAGAGACCCAGTACTTC. This gives the protein CATASGGQETQYF. V gene TRBV18 combines with J gene TRBJ2-5; 11 bases align to TRBD2. The length of the CDR3 is 13 residues. Trimming at V came to 10 bases and at J to 2 bases, leaving 3 bases not matched to a gene. Germline V CDR1 and CDR2: KGHSH, LQKENI.

The chain recombines TRBV3-1 (or the pseudogene TRBV3-2) with TRBJ1-1; D not certain. Germline CDR1 LGHDT, CDR2 YNNKEL (reference sequence). The CDR3 is 12 residues long. V lost 3 bases and J lost 7, with 9 bases in between. DNA of the CDR3: TGTGCCAGCAGCCAGGAGGGTGGTGAAGCTTTCTTT. It specifies CASSQEGGEAFF.

This chain uses TRBV11-3 with TRBJ2-2; no clear D gene. From germline, CDR1 is SGHNT and CDR2 YENEEA. This CDR3 contains 14 residues. V gave up 5 bases and J gave up 2 bases, with 9 bases separating them. CDR3 amino acids: CASSRFGNTGELFF. The DNA of the CDR3 is TGTGCCAGCAGCCGTTTTGGTAACACCGGGGAGCTGTTTTTT.

This sequence joins TRBV6-2 or TRBV6-3 and TRBJ2-7; TRBD2 matches at 8 bases. Unmatched junction bases numbered 12, after V lost 5 bases and J lost 0 bases. Per the germline V gene, CDR1 is MNHEY and CDR2 is SVGEGT. The CDR3 length is 17 residues. The CDR3 sequence: CASSLRGGRVDSYEQYF. CDR3 DNA: TGTGCCAGCAGTCTTCGGGGGGGGCGCGTCGACTCCTACGAGCAGTACTTC.

The CDR3 nucleotides are TGTGCCAGCAGCTCCCCGGGATCAACTAATGAAAAACTGTTTTTT. Translating it yields CASSSPGSTNEKLFF. The J gene is TRBJ1-4, the V gene TRBV11-1, with D unclear. Per germline, CDR1 SGHAT and CDR2 FQDESV (reference sequence). CDR3 length: 15 amino acids. Trimming left V 4 bases short and J 0 bases short, with 9 bases between.

This clone showed up many times. The chain couples TRBV5-6 to TRBJ1-2; 7 bases agree with TRBD1. CDR1 is SGHDT, CDR2 YYEEEE, per germline. V shed 4 bases, J shed 7 bases, and the junction held 10 bases outside the gene matches. The CDR3 spans 14 residues. The CDR3 DNA is TGTGCCAGCAGCACACTGGGAGGGGGCATTGGCTACACCTTC. Protein: CASSTLGGGIGYTF.

The rearrangement uses TRBV18 and TRBJ1-1, with D perhaps matching TRBD1 (5 bases). From germline, CDR1 is KGHSH and CDR2 LQKENI. The length of the CDR3 is 15 residues. Trimming took 2 bases from V and 5 from J, leaving 15 bases between them. The CDR3 region is CASSPEQGQLTEAFF. DNA for the CDR3: TGTGCCAGCTCACCAGAGCAGGGTCAACTGACTGAAGCTTTCTTT.

This clone was seen only once. This chain connects TRBV10-3 to TRBJ1-2; D perhaps matches TRBD1 (6 bases). Trimming left V 3 bases short and J 1 base short, with 15 bases between. The CDR3 totals 16 residues. In germline, CDR1 is ENHRY, CDR2 SYGVKD. The CDR3 bases are TGTGCCATCAGTGAAACACTACAGGGAAGTAACTATGGCTACACCTTC. Translation gives CAISETLQGSNYGYTF.

The rearrangement links TRBV18 to TRBJ1-5; the match to TRBD1 covers 10 bases. The J segment lost 9 bases and the V segment lost 3 bases, leaving 8 bases of the junction unmatched. This CDR3 is built from 15 residues. Germline assignment: CDR1 KGHSH and CDR2 LQKENI. The CDR3 sequence: CASSPGQGRSSPQHF. As DNA, the CDR3 is TGTGCCAGCTCACCGGGACAGGGGAGGTCATCGCCCCAGCATTTT.

This sequence joins TRBV27 and TRBJ1-2; 10 bases line up with TRBD1. Trimming cost V 6 bases and J 6 bases; bases outside gene matches: 1. Germline CDR1 MNHEY, CDR2 SMNVEV (reference sequence). This CDR3 spans 12 amino acids. The CDR3 is CASSGTGDGYTF. As DNA, the CDR3 is TGTGCCAGCAGCGGGACAGGGGATGGCTACACCTTC.